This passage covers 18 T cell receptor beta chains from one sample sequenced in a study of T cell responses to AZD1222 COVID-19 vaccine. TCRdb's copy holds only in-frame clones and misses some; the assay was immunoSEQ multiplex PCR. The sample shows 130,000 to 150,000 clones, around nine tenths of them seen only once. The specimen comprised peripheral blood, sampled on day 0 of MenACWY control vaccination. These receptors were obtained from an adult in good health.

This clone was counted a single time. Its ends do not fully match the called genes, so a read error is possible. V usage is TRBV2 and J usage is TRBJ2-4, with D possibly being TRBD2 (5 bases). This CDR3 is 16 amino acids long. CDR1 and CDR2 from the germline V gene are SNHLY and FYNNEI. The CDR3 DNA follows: TGTGCCAGCAGTAAAGCCGGGAACCTAGCCAAAAACATTCAGTACTTC. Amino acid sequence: CASSKAGNLAKNIQYF. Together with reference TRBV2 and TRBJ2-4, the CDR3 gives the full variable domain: EPEVTQTPSHQVTQMGQEVILRCVPISNHLYFYWYRQILGQKVEFLVSFYNNEISEKSEIFDDQFSVERPDGSNFTLKIRSTKLEDSAMYFCASSKAGNLAKNIQYFGAGTRLSVL.

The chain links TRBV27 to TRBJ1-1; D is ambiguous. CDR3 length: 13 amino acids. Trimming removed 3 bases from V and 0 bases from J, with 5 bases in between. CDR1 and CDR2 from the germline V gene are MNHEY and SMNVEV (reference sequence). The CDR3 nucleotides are TGTGCCAGCAGTTTTTCCATGAACACTGAAGCTTTCTTT. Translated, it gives CASSFSMNTEAFF.

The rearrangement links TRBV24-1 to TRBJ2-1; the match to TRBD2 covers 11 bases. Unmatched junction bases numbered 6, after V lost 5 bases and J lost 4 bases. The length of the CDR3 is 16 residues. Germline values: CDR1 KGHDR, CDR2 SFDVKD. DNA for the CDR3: TGTGCCACCAGTGGTTCTAGCGGGGGGTCTTACAATGAGCAGTTCTTC. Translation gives CATSGSSGGSYNEQFF.

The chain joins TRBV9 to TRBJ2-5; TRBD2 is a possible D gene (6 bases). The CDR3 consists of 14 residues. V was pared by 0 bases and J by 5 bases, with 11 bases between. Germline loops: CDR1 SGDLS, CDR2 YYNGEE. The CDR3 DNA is TGTGCCAGCAGCGTAGGCGGGGCGCGGGAGACCCAGTACTTC. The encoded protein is CASSVGGARETQYF.

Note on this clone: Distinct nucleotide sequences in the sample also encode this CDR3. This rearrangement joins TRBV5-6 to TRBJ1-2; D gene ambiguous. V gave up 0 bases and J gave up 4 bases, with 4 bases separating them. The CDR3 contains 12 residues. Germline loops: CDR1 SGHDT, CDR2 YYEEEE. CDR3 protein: CASSLVGYGYTF. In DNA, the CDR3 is TGTGCCAGCAGCTTGGTTGGCTATGGCTACACCTTC.

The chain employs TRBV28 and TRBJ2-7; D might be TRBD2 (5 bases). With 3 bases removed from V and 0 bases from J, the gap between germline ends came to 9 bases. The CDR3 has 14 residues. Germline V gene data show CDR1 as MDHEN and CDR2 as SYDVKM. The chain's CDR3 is CASSFMRASYEQYF. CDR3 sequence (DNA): TGTGCCAGCAGTTTCATGAGGGCCTCCTACGAGCAGTACTTC.

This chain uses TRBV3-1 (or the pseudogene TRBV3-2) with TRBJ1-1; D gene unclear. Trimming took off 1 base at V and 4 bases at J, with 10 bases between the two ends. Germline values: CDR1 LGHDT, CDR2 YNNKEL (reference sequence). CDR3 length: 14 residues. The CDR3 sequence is CASSQVEGATEAFF. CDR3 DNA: TGTGCCAGCAGCCAAGTCGAAGGTGCCACTGAAGCTTTCTTT.

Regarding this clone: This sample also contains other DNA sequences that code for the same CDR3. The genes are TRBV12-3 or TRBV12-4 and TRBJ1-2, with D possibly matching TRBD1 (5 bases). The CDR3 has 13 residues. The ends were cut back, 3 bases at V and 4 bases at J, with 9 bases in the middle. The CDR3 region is CASSLRGGYGYTF. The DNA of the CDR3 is TGTGCCAGCAGTTTGAGGGGTGGCTATGGCTACACCTTC.

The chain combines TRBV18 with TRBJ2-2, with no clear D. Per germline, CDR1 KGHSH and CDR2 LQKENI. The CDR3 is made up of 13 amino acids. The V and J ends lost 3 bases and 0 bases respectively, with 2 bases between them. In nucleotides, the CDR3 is TGTGCCAGCTCACCCGCGAACACCGGGGAGCTGTTTTTT. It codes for CASSPANTGELFF.

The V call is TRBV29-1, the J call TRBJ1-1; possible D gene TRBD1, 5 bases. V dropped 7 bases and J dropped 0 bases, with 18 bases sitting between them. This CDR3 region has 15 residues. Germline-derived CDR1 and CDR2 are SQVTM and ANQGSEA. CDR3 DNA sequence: TGCAGCGCCCGAAAATCTGACAGTATGAACACTGAAGCTTTCTTT. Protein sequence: CSARKSDSMNTEAFF.

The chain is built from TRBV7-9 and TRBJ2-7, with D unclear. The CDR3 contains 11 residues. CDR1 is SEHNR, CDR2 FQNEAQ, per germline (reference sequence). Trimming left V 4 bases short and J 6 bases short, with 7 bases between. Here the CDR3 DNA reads TGTGCCAGCAGCTCCATGGGCGAGCAGTACTTC. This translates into CASSSMGEQYF. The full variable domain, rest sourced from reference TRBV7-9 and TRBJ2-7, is DTGVSQNPRHKITKRGQNVTFRCDPISEHNRLYWYRQTLGQGPEFLTYFQNEAQLEKSRLLSDRFSAERPKGSFSTLEIQRTEQGDSAMYLCASSSMGEQYFGPGTRLTVT.

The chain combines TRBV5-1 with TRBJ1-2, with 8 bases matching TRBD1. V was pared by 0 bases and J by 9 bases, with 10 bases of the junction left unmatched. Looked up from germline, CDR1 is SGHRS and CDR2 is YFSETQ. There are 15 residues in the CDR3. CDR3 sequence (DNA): TGCGCCAGCAGCTTGGGGACAGGGACAAGCTCTCGCTACACCTTC. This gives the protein CASSLGTGTSSRYTF.

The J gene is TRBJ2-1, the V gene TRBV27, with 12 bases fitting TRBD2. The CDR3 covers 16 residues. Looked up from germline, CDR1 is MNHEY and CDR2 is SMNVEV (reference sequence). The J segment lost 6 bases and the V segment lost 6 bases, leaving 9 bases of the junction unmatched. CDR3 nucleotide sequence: TGTGCCAGCAGAATCCTCGGACTAGCGGGACCCAATGAGCAGTTCTTC. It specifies CASRILGLAGPNEQFF.

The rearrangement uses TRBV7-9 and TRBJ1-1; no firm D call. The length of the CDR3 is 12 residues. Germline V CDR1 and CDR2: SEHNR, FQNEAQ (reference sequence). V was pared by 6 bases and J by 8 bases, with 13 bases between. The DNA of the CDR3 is TGTGCCAGCAGTCTAGGACGGACCGAAGCTTTCTTT. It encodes CASSLGRTEAFF.

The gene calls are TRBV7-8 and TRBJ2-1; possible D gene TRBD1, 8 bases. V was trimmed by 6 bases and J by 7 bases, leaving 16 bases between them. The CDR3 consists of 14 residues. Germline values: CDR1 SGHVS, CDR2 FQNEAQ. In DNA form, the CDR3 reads TGTGCCAGCAGGAACAGGGGGGGAAAAAATGAGCAGTTCTTC. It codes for CASRNRGGKNEQFF. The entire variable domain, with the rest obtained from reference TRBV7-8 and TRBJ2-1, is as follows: GAGVSQSPRYKVAKRGQDVALRCDPISGHVSLFWYQQALGQGPEFLTYFQNEAQLDKSGLPSDRFFAERPEGSVSTLKIQRTQQEDSAVYLCASRNRGGKNEQFFGPGTRLTVL.

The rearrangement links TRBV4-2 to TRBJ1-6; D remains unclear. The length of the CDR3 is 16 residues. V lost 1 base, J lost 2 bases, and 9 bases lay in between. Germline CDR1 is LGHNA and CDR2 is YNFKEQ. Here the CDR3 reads CASSQGAETYNSPLHF. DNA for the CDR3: TGTGCCAGCAGCCAAGGAGCAGAAACCTATAATTCACCCCTCCACTTT.

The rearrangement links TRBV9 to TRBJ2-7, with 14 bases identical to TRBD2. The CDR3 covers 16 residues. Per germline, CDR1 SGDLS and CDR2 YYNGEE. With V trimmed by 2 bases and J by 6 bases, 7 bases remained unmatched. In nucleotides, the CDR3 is TGTGCCAGCAGCGTCGGGACTAGCGGGAGAAGCGCCGAGCAGTACTTC. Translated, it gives CASSVGTSGRSAEQYF.

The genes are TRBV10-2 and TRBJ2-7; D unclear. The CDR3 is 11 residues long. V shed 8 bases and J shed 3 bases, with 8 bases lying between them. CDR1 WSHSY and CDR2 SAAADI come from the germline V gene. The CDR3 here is CASGPSYEQYF. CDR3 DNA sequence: TGCGCCAGCGGACCGAGCTACGAGCAGTACTTC.